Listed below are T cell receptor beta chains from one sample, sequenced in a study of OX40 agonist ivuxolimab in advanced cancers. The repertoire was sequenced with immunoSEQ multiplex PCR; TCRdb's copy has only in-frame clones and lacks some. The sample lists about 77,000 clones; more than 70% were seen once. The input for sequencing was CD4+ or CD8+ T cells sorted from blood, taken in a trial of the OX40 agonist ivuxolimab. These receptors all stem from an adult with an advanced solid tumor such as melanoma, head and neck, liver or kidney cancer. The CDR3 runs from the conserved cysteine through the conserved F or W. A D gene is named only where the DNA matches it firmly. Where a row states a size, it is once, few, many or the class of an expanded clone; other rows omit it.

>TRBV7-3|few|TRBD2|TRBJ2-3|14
CASSPGTSPDTQYF
TGTGCCAGCAGCCCCGGGACTAGTCCTGATACGCAGTATTTT
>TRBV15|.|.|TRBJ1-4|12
CATSRGGEKLFF
TGTGCCACCAGCAGAGGAGGGGAAAAACTGTTTTTT
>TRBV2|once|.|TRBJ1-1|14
CASAPLRGNTEAFF
TGTGCCAGCGCCCCTCTGAGGGGGAACACTGAAGCTTTCTTT
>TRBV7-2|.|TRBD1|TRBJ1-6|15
CASSPRTGSDSPLHF
TGTGCCAGCAGCCCACGGACAGGGTCGGATTCACCCCTCCACTTT
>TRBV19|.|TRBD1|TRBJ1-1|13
CASSTQTGTGAFF
TGTGCCAGTAGCACTCAGACAGGGACTGGAGCTTTCTTT
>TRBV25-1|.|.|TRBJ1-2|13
CASSEYSRNGYTF
TGTGCCAGCAGTGAATATTCGAGGAATGGCTACACCTTC
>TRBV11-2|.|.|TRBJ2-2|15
CASSLDGPYTGELFF
TGTGCCAGCAGCTTAGATGGCCCCTACACCGGGGAGCTGTTTTTT
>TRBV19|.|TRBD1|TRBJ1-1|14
CASSVTGGRTEAFF
TGTGCCAGTAGTGTCACAGGGGGCCGGACTGAAGCTTTCTTT
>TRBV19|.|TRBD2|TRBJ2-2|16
CASSPGTSGRARELFF
TGTGCCAGTAGTCCAGGGACTAGCGGGAGGGCCCGGGAGCTGTTTTTT
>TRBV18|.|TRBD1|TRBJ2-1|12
CASSPDRGDKVF
TGTGCCAGCTCACCCGACAGGGGGGACAAGGTCTTC
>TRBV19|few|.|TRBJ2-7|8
CAKLEQYF
TGTGCCAAGCTCGAGCAGTACTTC
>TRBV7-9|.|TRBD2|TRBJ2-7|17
CASSPTMSSGAYGEQYF
TGTGCCAGCAGCCCCACCATGTCAAGCGGGGCTTACGGCGAGCAGTACTTC
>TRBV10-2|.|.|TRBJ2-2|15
CASSESTRDTGELFF
TGCGCCAGCAGTGAGTCGACCAGGGACACCGGGGAGCTGTTTTTT
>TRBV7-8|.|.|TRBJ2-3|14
CASSLALGADTQYF
TGTGCCAGCAGCTTAGCCTTGGGTGCAGATACGCAGTATTTT
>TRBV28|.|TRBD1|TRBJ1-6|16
CASSPGTGASNSPLHF
TGTGCCAGCAGTCCCGGGACAGGGGCTTCTAATTCACCCCTCCACTTT
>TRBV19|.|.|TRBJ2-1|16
CASSIVEGGPYNEQFF
TGTGCCAGTAGTATAGTGGAGGGGGGGCCCTACAATGAGCAGTTCTTC
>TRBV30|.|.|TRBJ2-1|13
CAWSVNRKDEQFF
TGTGCCTGGAGTGTGAACAGGAAAGATGAGCAGTTCTTC
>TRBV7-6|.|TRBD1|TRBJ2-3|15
CASSHGQGDTDTQYF
TGTGCCAGCAGCCACGGACAGGGGGACACAGATACGCAGTATTTT
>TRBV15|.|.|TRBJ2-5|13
CATSRMYQETQYF
TGTGCCACCAGCAGGATGTACCAAGAGACCCAGTACTTC
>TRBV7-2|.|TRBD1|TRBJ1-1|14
CASSIPGQGTEAFF
TGTGCCAGCAGCATACCGGGACAGGGGACTGAAGCTTTCTTT
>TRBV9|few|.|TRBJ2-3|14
CASSATGSTDTQYF
TGTGCCAGCAGCGCCACAGGGAGCACAGATACGCAGTATTTT
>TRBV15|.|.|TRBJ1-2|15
CATSRNTGGVYGYTF
TGTGCCACCAGCAGAAATACGGGGGGAGTCTATGGCTACACCTTC
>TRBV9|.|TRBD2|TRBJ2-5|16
CASSVAPRGGQETQYF
TGTGCCAGCAGCGTAGCTCCGCGGGGGGGCCAAGAGACCCAGTACTTC
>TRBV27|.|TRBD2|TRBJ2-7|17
CASSMGLGPSVGYEQYF
TGTGCCAGCAGTATGGGACTAGGACCCTCGGTGGGCTACGAGCAGTACTTC
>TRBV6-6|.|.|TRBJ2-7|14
CASRNGDSVYEQYF
TGTGCCAGCAGAAACGGGGATTCGGTCTACGAGCAGTACTTC
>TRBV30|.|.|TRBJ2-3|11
CAWGSTDTQYF
TGTGCCTGGGGGTCGACAGATACGCAGTATTTT
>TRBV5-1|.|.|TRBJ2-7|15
CASSLQDSRKDEQYF
TGCGCCAGCAGCTTGCAGGACAGCCGTAAGGACGAGCAGTACTTC
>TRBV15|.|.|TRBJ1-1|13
CATSSTAGTEAFF
TGTGCCACCAGCAGCACGGCGGGCACTGAAGCTTTCTTT
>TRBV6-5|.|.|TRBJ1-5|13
CASSYGDIPPQHF
TGTGCCAGCAGTTACGGGGACATACCACCCCAGCATTTT
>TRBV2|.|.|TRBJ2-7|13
CASSGDLPYEQYF
TGTGCCAGCAGTGGGGACTTACCCTACGAGCAGTACTTC
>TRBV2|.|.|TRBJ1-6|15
CASRETGTLRSPLHF
TGTGCCAGCAGAGAGACCGGGACCCTTCGGTCACCCCTCCACTTT
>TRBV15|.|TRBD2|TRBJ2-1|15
CASGSGVSSYNEQFF
TGTGCGAGTGGCAGCGGGGTGAGCTCCTACAATGAGCAGTTCTTC
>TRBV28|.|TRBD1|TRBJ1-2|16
CASSPSLSTGEGGYTF
TGTGCCAGCAGCCCCTCCCTCTCGACAGGGGAGGGGGGCTACACCTTC
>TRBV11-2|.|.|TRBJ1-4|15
CASSSLLAVNEKLFF
TGTGCCAGCAGCTCTCTCTTGGCCGTTAATGAAAAACTGTTTTTT
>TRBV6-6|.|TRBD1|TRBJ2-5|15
CASSYGQGAQRPQYF
TGTGCCAGCAGCTACGGACAGGGGGCGCAGAGGCCCCAGTACTTC
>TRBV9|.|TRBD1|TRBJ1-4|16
CASSPRDREWGEKLFF
TGTGCCAGCAGCCCCCGGGACAGGGAATGGGGTGAAAAACTGTTTTTT
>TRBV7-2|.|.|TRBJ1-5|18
CASSLVKGFLGANQPQHF
TGTGCCAGCAGCTTAGTAAAGGGGTTTTTAGGCGCCAATCAGCCCCAGCATTTT
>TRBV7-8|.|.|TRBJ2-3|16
CASSLGVGKSTDTQYF
TGTGCCAGCAGCTTAGGAGTCGGGAAAAGCACAGATACGCAGTATTTT
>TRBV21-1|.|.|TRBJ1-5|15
CASIHTGDSNQPQHF
TGTGCCAGCATCCATACAGGAGATAGCAATCAGCCCCAGCATTTT
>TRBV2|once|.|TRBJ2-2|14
CASSPGARTGELFF
TGTGCCAGCAGCCCGGGGGCGCGAACCGGGGAGCTGTTTTTT
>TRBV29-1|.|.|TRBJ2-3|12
CIARAGLGTQYF
TGCATCGCCCGCGCGGGGCTCGGTACGCAGTATTTT
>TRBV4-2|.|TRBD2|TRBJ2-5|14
CASSQGAGEETQYF
TGTGCCAGCAGCCAAGGGGCGGGGGAGGAGACCCAGTACTTC
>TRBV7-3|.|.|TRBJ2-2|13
CASSLTGNRELFF
TGTGCCAGCAGCTTAACAGGGAACCGGGAGCTGTTTTTT
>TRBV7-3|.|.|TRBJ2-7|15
CASSSEAPRAYEQYF
TGTGCCAGCAGCTCAGAGGCCCCGAGAGCATACGAGCAGTACTTC